This T cell receptor (beta chain) was identified during a study of T cell responses to AZD1222 COVID-19 vaccine. Overall study results and limits: Dominant CD4 TCR responses targeted spike regions 160-218 and 743-854.

The CDR3 spans 14 residues. Germline CDR1 is KGHSH and CDR2 is LQKENI. Trimming took off 3 bases at V and 6 bases at J, with 14 bases between the two ends. Remarks on this clone: Antigen unknown.

Here immunoSEQ multiplex PCR was the method, and the copy in TCRdb shows in-frame clones only, minus some. The sample lists roughly 65,000 clones; approximately 82% were seen once. The sequence was collected from an adult who received the AZD1222 COVID-19 vaccine. The source was peripheral blood, collected 28 days after the second AZD1222 dose. This chain links TRBV18 with TRBJ1-1, with D maybe TRBD1 (6 bases). In DNA form, the CDR3 reads TGTGCCAGCTCACCTTGGACAGAGGCGGCTGAAGCTTTCTTT. Translating gives CASSPWTEAAEAFF.